This T cell receptor (beta chain) was sequenced in a study of metastatic and nonmetastatic thyroid tumors. TCRdb reprocessed the PCR reads using MiXCR. The sample records about 27,000 clones, roughly 15% being singletons. Ahead of thyroid surgery, no patient had received treatment of any kind. V was clipped by 8 bases and J by 9 bases; unmatched bases: 14. The CDR3 consists of 14 residues. Germline V gives CDR1 SNHLY, CDR2 FYNNEI. Sequences were obtained from blood. The TCR sequence derives from a male donor with papillary thyroid cancer or a benign thyroid nodule (not recorded which). Some clones in this sample may be carry-over from other donors' samples. This sequence joins TRBV2 and TRBJ2-3; TRBD1 aligns across 7 bases. CDR3 DNA sequence: TGTGCCAGCCACAGGGGAACCCAACAGATAACGCAGTATTTT. As protein: CASHRGTQQITQYF.